This T cell receptor (beta chain) was identified during a study of shared clonotypes between healthy human individuals. Study-wide background: The study enrolled a couple of women and three men aged 18 to 49.

In replicate PCRs of sorted subsets, roughly 200 ng DNA, 29,000 or so T cell genomes, was used. Method: immunoSEQ multiplex PCR; TCRdb's copy keeps in-frame clones and lacks some. The table has hundreds of thousands of clones, almost 97% seen once. Germline CDR1 SGHNT, CDR2 YYREEE (reference sequence). V was clipped by 6 bases and J by 0 bases; unmatched bases: 5. The CDR3 runs 14 residues. V and J are TRBV5-4 and TRBJ1-1; TRBD1 aligns across 7 bases. The source material was naive CD4+ T cells sorted from blood. Subset defined: CD45RA+ positively selected. The sequence was obtained from a woman in her twenties or thirties in good health. This chain's CDR3 is CASTEGQMNTEAFF. As DNA, the CDR3 is TGTGCCAGCACCGAGGGACAGATGAACACTGAAGCTTTCTTT.